The 18 T cell receptor beta chains reported below all come from one sample, sequenced in a study of a mutant IDH1 vaccine in newly diagnosed glioma (dated by TCRdb to the early 2020s). In the paper's terms, the time point label means: week 47, end of study. Each vaccine dose, consisting of 300 ug of a 20-mer mutant IDH1 peptide in Montanide, was administered subcutaneously with topical imiquimod. Receptor libraries were prepared by the immunoSEQ multiplex PCR assay. Entries here come from immuneACCESS through TCRdb and include only in-frame sequences with V and J called. Some clones fail to appear in such tables; in the studies checked, an unresolved V gene covers under half of the shortfall, and the cause of the remainder is unknown. The sample contains about 85,000 clones, roughly nine tenths of them found a single time. Jointly, the top ten make up approximately 0.8% of the sample. Which antigens these TCRs recognize remains unknown.

Sequences were derived from PBMCs, sampled from a glioma patient whose treatment included an IDH1 peptide vaccine. These receptors all stem from a woman between 50 and 59 years old with glioma.

This chain links TRBV2 with TRBJ1-2, with a tentative D call TRBD1 (5 bases). Per germline, CDR1 SNHLY and CDR2 FYNNEI. The CDR3 totals 11 residues. The V end lost 7 bases, the J end lost 4 bases, and 7 bases lay between the germline ends. In DNA, the CDR3 is TGTGCCAGCATTGACAGCTATGGCTACACCTTC. Protein: CASIDSYGYTF.

This clone was seen at least ten times. This chain connects TRBV30 to TRBJ1-2, with a weak D call TRBD1 (5 bases). The CDR3 is 19 amino acids. From germline, CDR1 is GTSNPN and CDR2 SVGIG (reference sequence). V was clipped by 0 bases and J by 2 bases, with 25 bases between them. CDR3 sequence (DNA): TGTGCCTGGAGTGTACTCTACAACCAGGGTGTTGGAGCGAACTATGGCTACACCTTC. Its translation is CAWSVLYNQGVGANYGYTF.

This rearrangement joins TRBV5-6 to TRBJ1-3; no definite D call. This CDR3 has 15 amino acids. V shed 4 bases and J shed 4 bases, with 15 bases lying between them. Germline CDR1 and CDR2: SGHDT and YYEEEE. CDR3 DNA sequence: TGTGCCAGCAGCCCACCAAAAGCGGGGGGAAACACCATATATTTT. This codes for CASSPPKAGGNTIYF.

The gene calls are TRBV10-3 and TRBJ1-5, with 8 bases fitting TRBD1. Unmatched junction bases numbered 3, after V lost 6 bases and J lost 2 bases. Germline V gene lookup returns CDR1 ENHRY and CDR2 SYGVKD. The CDR3 length is 14 residues. CDR3: CAIRDREGNQPQHF. The CDR3 DNA reads TGTGCCATCAGGGACAGGGAGGGCAATCAGCCCCAGCATTTT.

The chain joins TRBV7-2 to TRBJ2-5; 8 bases agree with TRBD2. The V segment lost 5 bases and the J segment 4 bases; nucleotides outside the gene matches: 9. CDR3 length: 15 residues. Germline loops: CDR1 SGHTA, CDR2 FQGNSA. CDR3 sequence: CASSARLGRGETQYF. CDR3 in DNA: TGTGCCAGCAGCGCTAGACTCGGGAGGGGAGAGACCCAGTACTTC.

This clone was counted a few times. The rearrangement joins TRBV30 to TRBJ1-4; 8 positions agree with TRBD1. This CDR3 comprises 14 residues. V trimming: 3 bases; J trimming: 10 bases; junction bases outside the gene matches: 10. Germline V gives CDR1 GTSNPN, CDR2 SVGIG (reference sequence). The CDR3 region is CAWRRGQVGGKLFF. The CDR3 nucleotides are TGTGCCTGGAGGAGGGGACAGGTCGGTGGAAAACTGTTTTTT.

This clone was counted only a few times. V gene TRBV19 combines with J gene TRBJ1-4; D is perhaps TRBD1 (5 bases). Germline loops: CDR1 LNHDA, CDR2 SQIVND (reference sequence). The CDR3 is made up of 13 amino acids. V was pared by 5 bases and J by 8 bases, with 12 bases between. CDR3: CASSVRQHEKLFF. In DNA, the CDR3 is TGTGCCAGTAGTGTTCGACAGCACGAAAAACTGTTTTTT.

The DNA of the CDR3 is TGCAGCGGGGGCCGACTCACGCCCAGGGAGAATGGAGAGACCCAGTACTTC. Translated: CSGGRLTPRENGETQYF. The rearrangement uses TRBV29-1 and TRBJ2-5; possibly TRBD1 or TRBD2 for D (5 bases each). The CDR3 runs 17 residues. Germline V lookup: CDR1 SQVTM, CDR2 ANQGSEA. V shed 7 bases and J shed 4 bases, with 28 bases lying between them.

J is TRBJ2-3 and V is TRBV27; D is ambiguous. CDR1 MNHEY and CDR2 SMNVEV come from the germline V gene (reference sequence). The CDR3 is 14 amino acids. Trimming removed 5 bases at V and 1 base at J, with 10 bases between. CDR3 region: CASSPPDGTDTQYF. DNA for the CDR3: TGTGCCAGCAGTCCCCCGGACGGCACAGATACGCAGTATTTT.

This clone was recorded once. The chain uses TRBV11-2 and TRBJ2-5; tentatively, D is TRBD1 or TRBD2 (5 bases each). Deletions cut 4 bases from V and 5 bases from J, with 14 bases between. Germline V gives CDR1 SGHAT, CDR2 FQNNGV. The CDR3 length is 14 residues. The CDR3 spells CASSSNQGRETQYF. The CDR3 DNA follows: TGTGCCAGCAGCTCAAATCAGGGACGGGAGACCCAGTACTTC.

The rearrangement joins TRBV2 to TRBJ2-5; 9 bases fit TRBD1. Germline assignment: CDR1 SNHLY and CDR2 FYNNEI. V trimming: 7 bases; J trimming: 4 bases; junction bases outside the gene matches: 1. This CDR3 is 12 amino acids long. The CDR3 nucleotides are TGTGCCAGCACGGACAGGGGAGAGACCCAGTACTTC. Amino acid sequence: CASTDRGETQYF.

This clone has only a few counts. The genes are TRBV30 and TRBJ1-2; 9 bases agree with TRBD1. V shed 1 base, J shed 3 bases, and the junction held 6 bases outside the gene matches. The CDR3 contains 15 residues. Looked up from germline, CDR1 is GTSNPN and CDR2 is SVGIG (reference sequence). CDR3 region: CAWSDTGGIDYGYTF. CDR3 coding DNA: TGTGCCTGGAGTGATACAGGGGGCATCGACTATGGCTACACCTTC. Combining the CDR3 with reference TRBV30 and TRBJ1-2 gives the whole variable domain SQTIHQWPATLVQPVGSPLSLECTVEGTSNPNLYWYRQAAGRGLQLLFYSVGIGQISSEVPQNLSASRPQDRQFILSSKKLLLSDSGFYLCAWSDTGGIDYGYTFGSGTRLTVV.

The CDR3 region has the DNA TGTGCCAGCAGTCTGACAGGGATGAACACTGAAGCTTTCTTT. As protein: CASSLTGMNTEAFF. This chain links TRBV28 with TRBJ1-1, with 7 bases aligning to TRBD1. J lost 0 bases, V lost 5 bases, and 3 bases had no gene match. CDR1 is MDHEN and CDR2 is SYDVKM in the germline V gene. This CDR3 region has 14 residues.

The rearrangement uses TRBV6-1 and TRBJ1-6; 8 bases match TRBD1. The trim removed 2 bases at V and 9 bases at J, leaving 6 bases unmatched. Germline CDR1 and CDR2: MNHNS and SASEGT. This CDR3 has 15 residues. DNA for the CDR3: TGTGCCAGCAGTGAAAGGACAGGGCTGAGTTCACCCCTCCACTTT. Encoded protein: CASSERTGLSSPLHF.

The table lists this clone with a count of one. J is TRBJ1-1 and V is TRBV6-5, with D unresolved. The CDR3 has 13 residues. The germline V gene has CDR1 MNHEY and CDR2 SVGAGI. Trimming pared 4 bases from V and 1 base from J, leaving 7 bases between. The CDR3 region is CASSSRPNTEAFF. CDR3 bases: TGTGCCAGCAGTTCCCGGCCGAACACTGAAGCTTTCTTT.

The rearrangement links TRBV5-6 to TRBJ2-7, with D possibly matching TRBD1 (5 bases). Looked up from germline, CDR1 is SGHDT and CDR2 is YYEEEE. Trimming left V 4 bases short and J 3 bases short, with 17 bases between. The CDR3 spans 15 residues. This CDR3 reads CASSPRAREYYEQYF. The CDR3 region has the DNA TGTGCCAGCAGCCCACGGGCCAGGGAATACTACGAGCAGTACTTC. Full variable domain (rest looked up from reference TRBV5-6 and TRBJ2-7): DAGVTQSPTHLIKTRGQQVTLRCSPKSGHDTVSWYQQALGQGPQFIFQYYEEEERQRGNFPDRFSGHQFPNYSSELNVNALLLGDSALYLCASSPRAREYYEQYFGPGTRLTVT.

The rearrangement uses TRBV9 and TRBJ2-2; no definite D call. This CDR3 has 14 residues. Deletions cut 1 base from V and 4 bases from J, with 8 bases between. Germline CDR1 reads SGDLS; CDR2 reads YYNGEE. CDR3 coding DNA: TGTGCCAGCAGCGTATGGGGTTCCACCGGGGAGCTGTTTTTT. It specifies CASSVWGSTGELFF.

This rearrangement joins TRBV6-1 to TRBJ2-4, with 8 nucleotides matching TRBD1. Trimming at V came to 2 bases and at J to 8 bases, leaving 8 bases not matched to a gene. This CDR3 comprises 15 residues. CDR1 is MNHNS, CDR2 SASEGT, per germline. CDR3 amino acids: CASSELRTGRHIQYF. CDR3 in DNA: TGTGCCAGCAGTGAACTAAGGACAGGGCGTCACATTCAGTACTTC.